The 12 T cell receptor beta chains below all came from one sample that was sequenced in a study of shared clonotypes between healthy human individuals (dated by TCRdb to the early 2020s). Libraries were built with the immunoSEQ multiplex PCR assay. TCRdb mirrors the immuneACCESS table, restricted to in-frame sequences. Some clones are absent from its copies; in checked studies, under half trace to an unresolved V gene, and the reason for the others is unknown. Counted in this sample were some 2 million clones; approximately 95% of them appeared once. In total, the top ten clones hold around 1.1% of the sample. CD8 naive samples consisted of CD45RO-negative cells that were positively selected for CCR7, yielding a CD45RA+CCR7+ population without TemRA cells. The sample consisted of naive CD8+ T cells sorted from blood. In light of the paper, this sample's cell subset or site label describes: CD45RA+CCR7+. All receptors derive from a man aged 18 to 30 in good health.

The V gene is TRBV4-1, the J gene TRBJ1-1; 12 bases map to TRBD1. There are 16 residues in the CDR3. V lost 4 bases, J lost 6 bases, and 9 bases stayed unmatched. Germline CDR1 and CDR2: MGHRA and YSYEKL. The CDR3 DNA sequence: TGCGCCAGCAGCCGGGACAGGGGGCTTGAGGGACCTGAAGCTTTCTTT. This codes for CASSRDRGLEGPEAFF.

Here the CDR3 DNA reads TGTGCCAGCAGTTACCCCGGGCCGAAAAATTCACCCCTCCACTTT. Amino acids: CASSYPGPKNSPLHF. The chain links TRBV6-6 to TRBJ1-6; D gene ambiguous. V lost 2 bases and J lost 7, with 12 bases in between. CDR1 is MNHNY and CDR2 is SVGAGI in the germline V gene (reference sequence). The CDR3 is 15 residues long.

The rearrangement uses TRBV11-1 and TRBJ2-1; perhaps TRBD2 as D (5 bases). Trimming stripped 3 bases from V and 0 bases from J, with 12 bases between. CDR1 and CDR2 from the germline V gene are SGHAT and FQDESV (reference sequence). CDR3 length: 16 residues. This CDR3 reads CASSFSDWSSYNEQFF. In DNA, the CDR3 is TGTGCCAGCAGCTTTTCGGACTGGAGCTCCTACAATGAGCAGTTCTTC.

Concerning this clone itself: The sample has other DNA sequences that encode this CDR3 too. The rearrangement joins TRBV4-1 to TRBJ2-2, with D possibly being TRBD2 (6 bases). V was clipped by 1 base and J by 3 bases, with 6 bases between them. Germline V CDR1 and CDR2: MGHRA, YSYEKL. CDR3 length equals 14 residues. The CDR3 spells CASSQAGDTGELFF. The CDR3 coding sequence is TGCGCCAGCAGCCAAGCGGGGGACACCGGGGAGCTGTTTTTT.

The rearrangement uses TRBV7-8 and TRBJ1-1; TRBD1 aligns across 7 bases. This CDR3 has 18 amino acids. V was clipped by 5 bases and J by 0 bases; unmatched bases: 15. Germline lookup yields CDR1 SGHVS and CDR2 FQNEAQ. The CDR3 region has the DNA TGTGCCAGCAGCGCAACAGGGGCCTCCCCGCTTATGAACACTGAAGCTTTCTTT. Translation gives CASSATGASPLMNTEAFF.

The V gene is TRBV11-2, the J gene TRBJ2-5; no clear D gene. This CDR3 spans 12 amino acids. Trimming left V 4 bases short and J 4 bases short, with 7 bases between. The V gene's germline CDR1 is SGHAT and CDR2 FQNNGV. CDR3 coding DNA: TGTGCCAGCAGCTCAACCCTAGAGACCCAGTACTTC. It translates to CASSSTLETQYF.

The rearrangement uses TRBV7-9 and TRBJ2-7, with a tentative D call TRBD1 (6 bases). The germline V gene has CDR1 SEHNR and CDR2 FQNEAQ (reference sequence). Trimming shortened V by 4 bases and J by 5 bases, and 12 bases separated the two germline ends. The CDR3 runs 13 residues. Here the CDR3 reads CASSSAGANEQYF. The CDR3 DNA reads TGTGCCAGCAGCTCCGCAGGGGCCAACGAGCAGTACTTC.

The chain has TRBV6-5 and TRBJ2-5; unclear D gene. This CDR3 spans 13 amino acids. Trimming took off 6 bases at V and 7 bases at J, with 15 bases between the two ends. Germline V lookup: CDR1 MNHEY, CDR2 SVGAGI. This chain's CDR3 is CASSRGPLGTQYF. The CDR3 DNA reads TGTGCCAGCAGCCGCGGACCGTTGGGGACCCAGTACTTC.

In DNA form, the CDR3 reads TGTGCCAGCAGCTTGGGCGTTGGCGGGAGAGGAGAGACCCAGTACTTC. Translating it yields CASSLGVGGRGETQYF. V usage is TRBV11-2 and J usage is TRBJ2-5; 7 nucleotides line up with TRBD2. V shed 3 bases, J shed 4 bases, and the junction held 11 bases outside the gene matches. This CDR3 spans 16 amino acids. Per the germline V gene, CDR1 is SGHAT and CDR2 is FQNNGV.

The rearrangement links TRBV25-1 to TRBJ2-1; weak D call: TRBD1 (6 bases). Germline CDR1 and CDR2: MGHDK and SYGVNS. V was cut by 4 bases and J by 6 bases, with 10 bases left in between. The CDR3 is made up of 13 amino acids. The CDR3 protein is CASSVGTPNEQFF. As DNA, the CDR3 is TGTGCCAGCAGTGTAGGGACACCCAATGAGCAGTTCTTC.

The chain carries TRBV5-5 and TRBJ2-7, with 7 positions matching TRBD1. Germline V gene lookup returns CDR1 SGHKS and CDR2 YYEKEE (reference sequence). CDR3 length: 14 amino acids. Trimming cost V 4 bases and J 2 bases; bases outside gene matches: 6. The CDR3 DNA reads as TGTGCCAGCAGCCCCGACAGGGCTCCCTACGAGCAGTACTTC. Residues: CASSPDRAPYEQYF.

The chain recombines TRBV30 with TRBJ1-1; D unresolved. V lost 0 bases and J 8 bases, leaving 10 bases between the germline ends. CDR1 GTSNPN and CDR2 SVGIG come from the germline V gene (reference sequence). CDR3 length: 12 amino acids. The CDR3 DNA reads as TGTGCCTGGAGTGTGTCAGCGGGCGAAGCTTTCTTT. It translates to CAWSVSAGEAFF.